This entry lists 24 T cell receptor beta chains sequenced from one sample in a study of molecular identifiers for immune sequencing clone quantification. MiXCR was run by TCRdb on the PCR reads, yielding one entry per CDR3 protein. The top ten clones hold about 0.8% of a sample with around 470,000 distinct CDR3 sequences, about 21% of them seen once. Sequencing was performed on naive CD8+ T cells from blood, with Jurkat cell RNA spiked in. The subset here: FACS-sorted CD8+CD4-CCR7+CD45RA+ naive T cells. The receptors were gathered from a human donor in good health. Some libraries in this study had Jurkat cell RNA spiked in.

This clonotype showed up just a few times. The chain has TRBV30 and TRBJ1-1; no clear D gene. V shed 5 bases and J shed 0 bases, with 7 bases lying between them. The germline CDR1 and CDR2 sequences are GTSNPN and SVGIG (reference sequence). The length of the CDR3 is 12 residues. DNA of the CDR3: TGTGCCTGGGTAGAGGTGAACACTGAAGCTTTCTTT. It encodes CAWVEVNTEAFF.

Concerning this clonotype: One junction end disagrees with the germline gene, perhaps due to a read error. The rearrangement uses TRBV6-2 or TRBV6-3 and TRBJ1-5; no firm D call. The CDR3 runs 15 residues. The germline gives CDR1 MNHEY, CDR2 SVGEGT. The CDR3 DNA is TGTGCCAGCAGTCTGGGAGGGTTTAGCAATCAGTCCCAGCATTTT. Its translation is CASSLGGFSNQSQHF.

This clonotype appeared many times. This chain uses TRBV20-1 with TRBJ2-7, with TRBD2 identical over 10 bases. The CDR3 runs to 14 residues. Germline V gene sequence: CDR1 DFQATT, CDR2 SNEGSKA (reference sequence). V was pared by 6 bases and J by 0 bases, with 5 bases of the junction left unmatched. In nucleotides, the CDR3 is TGCAGTGCCGTGGGACTAGCGATCTCCTACGAGCAGTACTTC. Amino acids: CSAVGLAISYEQYF.

V gene TRBV4-3 combines with J gene TRBJ2-7; D possibly uses TRBD1 or TRBD2 (5 bases each). Per germline, CDR1 LGHNA and CDR2 YSLEER. V lost 0 bases to trimming and J lost 2 bases, with 11 bases between them. The CDR3 has 15 amino acids. CDR3 DNA: TGCGCCAGCAGCCAAGATCCCGGGGCAACCTACGAGCAGTACTTC. The encoded protein is CASSQDPGATYEQYF.

Concerning this clonotype itself: A much bigger clone sits one base away, suggesting this may be a read error. The CDR3 does not end in the conserved phenylalanine or tryptophan, so this is likely a read error. The chain is built from TRBV6-2 or TRBV6-3 and TRBJ2-7; D possibly matches TRBD1 or TRBD2 (5 bases each). In germline, CDR1 is MNHEY, CDR2 SVGEGT. Trimming shortened V by 7 bases and J by 9 bases, and 16 bases separated the two germline ends. This CDR3 is 12 amino acids long. The CDR3 is CASTRDPSRQYS. The DNA of the CDR3 is TGTGCCAGCACCCGGGACCCCAGTCGGCAGTACTCC.

This clonotype has more than one count but fewer than ten. The rearrangement joins TRBV9 to TRBJ2-3, with TRBD2 matching 7 bases. This CDR3 has 17 amino acids. Looked up from germline, CDR1 is SGDLS and CDR2 is YYNGEE. V dropped 0 bases and J dropped 5; count of bases not matched to a gene: 12. CDR3 residues: CASSVGTSGIVGDTQYF. CDR3 coding DNA: TGTGCCAGCAGCGTAGGGACCAGCGGGATCGTTGGAGATACGCAGTATTTT.

The rearrangement joins TRBV30 to TRBJ1-1; no clear D gene. Per the germline V gene, CDR1 is GTSNPN and CDR2 is SVGIG (reference sequence). The CDR3 is 12 residues long. Trimming stripped 0 bases from V and 6 bases from J, with 8 bases between. The CDR3 DNA sequence: TGTGCCTGGAGTGTAATCCACTCTGAAGCTTTCTTT. Amino acid sequence: CAWSVIHSEAFF.

The chain couples TRBV11-2 to TRBJ2-5, with 11 bases matching TRBD1. V was clipped by 7 bases and J by 6 bases; unmatched bases: 10. The germline V gene encodes CDR1 SGHAT and CDR2 FQNNGV. This CDR3 contains 15 residues. The DNA for the CDR3 is TGTGCCAGCAACTCCGGACAGGGGGCACGGCAGACCCAGTACTTC. Translation: CASNSGQGARQTQYF. Full variable domain (remainder filled in from reference TRBV11-2 and TRBJ2-5): EAGVAQSPRYKIIEKRQSVAFWCNPISGHATLYWYQQILGQGPKLLIQFQNNGVVDDSQLPKDRFSAERLKGVDSTLKIQPAKLEDSAVYLCASNSGQGARQTQYFGPGTRLLVL.

This chain connects TRBV6-2 or TRBV6-3 to TRBJ2-7, with D maybe TRBD2 (6 bases). The V gene's germline CDR1 is MNHEY and CDR2 SVGEGT. The CDR3 consists of 15 residues. Trimming removed 4 bases at V and 5 bases at J, with 18 bases between. The CDR3 protein is CASSFRRNGEDEQYF. The CDR3 nucleotides read TGTGCCAGCAGTTTCCGGCGTAACGGGGAGGACGAGCAGTACTTC.

This clonotype was seen a handful of times. The chain couples TRBV9 to TRBJ2-2, with 10 bases fitting TRBD2. The CDR3 sequence is 18 residues long. V gave up 4 bases and J gave up 4 bases; unmatched junction bases: 13. CDR1 and CDR2 from the germline V gene are SGDLS and YYNGEE. The CDR3 loop reads CASSSQAAGGILTGELFF. For the CDR3, the DNA is TGTGCCAGCAGCTCCCAAGCAGCGGGAGGGATTCTCACCGGGGAGCTGTTTTTT. The full variable domain, with the rest looked up from reference TRBV9 and TRBJ2-2, is DSGVTQTPKHLITATGQRVTLRCSPRSGDLSVYWYQQSLDQGLQFLIQYYNGEERAKGNILERFSAQQFPDLHSELNLSSLELGDSALYFCASSSQAAGGILTGELFFGEGSRLTVL.

The J gene is TRBJ2-7, the V gene TRBV5-8, with 9 bases aligning to TRBD1. Germline V lookup: CDR1 SGHTS, CDR2 YDEGEE. Germline trimming cut 3 bases from V and 3 bases from J; bases unmatched to any gene: 4. The CDR3 consists of 14 residues. CDR3 in DNA: TGTGCCAGCAGCTGGGGGACAGGGAACTACGAGCAGTACTTC. This codes for CASSWGTGNYEQYF.

A remark on this clonotype: The CDR3 does not end in the conserved phenylalanine or tryptophan, so this is likely a read error. The chain recombines TRBV2 with TRBJ2-3, with no clear D. The CDR3 runs to 14 residues. V lost 7 bases and J lost 1, with 12 bases in between. The germline V gene encodes CDR1 SNHLY and CDR2 FYNNEI. CDR3: CASKEEPGTDTQYV. The CDR3 DNA sequence: TGTGCCAGCAAAGAGGAGCCTGGCACAGATACGCAGTATGTT.

This clonotype was counted ten times or more. The chain has TRBV28 and TRBJ2-7, with 8 bases lining up with TRBD1. Trimming cost V 5 bases and J 0 bases; bases outside gene matches: 9. CDR3 length: 16 residues. The germline CDR1 and CDR2 sequences are MDHEN and SYDVKM. The CDR3 DNA is TGTGCCAGCAGTCCCCGACAGGGGACGAGCTCCTACGAGCAGTACTTC. Translated, it gives CASSPRQGTSSYEQYF.

Notes on this clonotype: Because the CDR3 is missing its conserved closing phenylalanine or tryptophan, this is likely a read error. J is TRBJ2-3 and V is TRBV7-6; no clear D gene. Germline V gene sequence: CDR1 SGHVS, CDR2 FNYEAQ. V lost 3 bases and J lost 0, with 13 bases in between. This CDR3 contains 16 residues. CDR3 loop: CASSFDLRQSTDTQYS. DNA of the CDR3: TGTGCCAGCAGCTTCGACTTACGCCAGAGCACAGATACGCAGTATTCT.

This clonotype was recorded many times. The chain links TRBV6-5 to TRBJ2-1; D uncertain. Trimming stripped 0 bases from V and 1 base from J, with 7 bases between. Germline-derived CDR1 and CDR2 are MNHEY and SVGAGI. The CDR3 sequence is 15 residues long. The DNA of the CDR3 is TGTGCCAGCAGTTACTCGGACCGGTCCTACAATGAGCAGTTCTTC. Amino acids: CASSYSDRSYNEQFF.

This clonotype was seen more than once but under ten times. The chain combines TRBV20-1 with TRBJ2-3, with TRBD2 matching over 9 bases. V was clipped by 3 bases and J by 0 bases; unmatched bases: 7. The CDR3 consists of 16 residues. Germline V gene sequence: CDR1 DFQATT, CDR2 SNEGSKA (reference sequence). The DNA for the CDR3 is TGCAGTGCTAGTGAGGGAAGCGGGAGGAGCACAGATACGCAGTATTTT. Translating gives CSASEGSGRSTDTQYF.

The V and J genes are TRBV13 and TRBJ2-1, with D perhaps TRBD1 (6 bases). The V gene's germline CDR1 is PRHDT and CDR2 FYEKMQ (reference sequence). This CDR3 region has 18 residues. Between the trimmed V and J ends, which lost 4 bases and 7 bases, there was a span of 26 bases. The CDR3 coding sequence is TGTGCCAGCAGCTCGCTACAACCCACGACAGGCCCGAGGAATGAGCAGTTCTTC. Residues: CASSSLQPTTGPRNEQFF.

The chain is built from TRBV7-9 and TRBJ2-7; D is ambiguous. Per germline, CDR1 SEHNR and CDR2 FQNEAQ (reference sequence). The CDR3 extends over 13 amino acids. The V and J ends lost 6 bases and 4 bases respectively, with 13 bases between them. Written as DNA, the CDR3 is TGTGCCAGCAGTGGCCCGGTTTGGTACGAGCAGTACTTC. Translation gives CASSGPVWYEQYF.

The rearrangement joins TRBV2 to TRBJ2-1; TRBD1 aligns across 7 bases. V shed 9 bases, J shed 0 bases, and the junction held 5 bases outside the gene matches. The CDR3 loop spans 14 amino acids. Germline V CDR1 and CDR2: SNHLY, FYNNEI. CDR3 in amino acids: CARDRDSSYNEQFF. CDR3 bases: TGTGCCAGAGACCGGGACAGCTCCTACAATGAGCAGTTCTTC.

This clonotype was observed many times. The CDR3 bases are TGTGCCAGCAGCGGGACCCTGGACAGTTTGAACACTGAAGCTTTCTTT. Its protein product is CASSGTLDSLNTEAFF. This rearrangement joins TRBV9 to TRBJ1-1; TRBD1 might be the D (6 bases). The CDR3 extends over 16 amino acids. Germline CDR1 reads SGDLS; CDR2 reads YYNGEE. V gave up 3 bases and J gave up 0 bases, with 15 bases separating them.

The J gene is TRBJ2-7, the V gene TRBV5-1, with D perhaps being TRBD1 or TRBD2 (6 bases each). This CDR3 has 13 residues. Germline lookup yields CDR1 SGHRS and CDR2 YFSETQ. V dropped 7 bases and J dropped 3 bases, with 14 bases sitting between them. The CDR3 loop is CASGGDTYYEQYF. CDR3 in DNA: TGCGCCAGCGGAGGGGACACGTACTACGAGCAGTACTTC.

Note on this clonotype: Given a much more abundant clone one base away, this may be a read error. The chain recombines TRBV12-3 or TRBV12-4 with TRBJ2-3, with D hard to call. The V end lost 7 bases, the J end lost 2 bases, and 13 bases lay between the germline ends. This CDR3 is built from 14 residues. The CDR3 reads CASKKGTATDTQYF. Here the CDR3 DNA reads TGTGCCAGCAAGAAGGGCACAGCCACAGATACGCAGTATTTT.

This clonotype was seen more than once but under ten times. The rearrangement uses TRBV6-2 or TRBV6-3 and TRBJ2-2; TRBD2 aligns across 8 bases. The germline V gene encodes CDR1 MNHEY and CDR2 SVGEGT. The CDR3 length is 15 residues. V shed 2 bases, J shed 5 bases, and the junction held 4 bases outside the gene matches. The CDR3 region is CASSYDLAGTGELFF. Written as DNA, the CDR3 is TGTGCCAGCAGTTACGATTTAGCGGGGACCGGGGAGCTGTTTTTT.

This clonotype showed up many times. The DNA for the CDR3 is TGTGCCAGCAGTTCTAGCGGGAGGACCTACGAGCAGTACTTC. This gives the protein CASSSSGRTYEQYF. The chain has TRBV27 and TRBJ2-7; 11 bases match TRBD2. This CDR3 is 14 amino acids long. From germline, CDR1 is MNHEY and CDR2 SMNVEV (reference sequence). J lost 2 bases, V lost 4 bases, and 1 base had no gene match.